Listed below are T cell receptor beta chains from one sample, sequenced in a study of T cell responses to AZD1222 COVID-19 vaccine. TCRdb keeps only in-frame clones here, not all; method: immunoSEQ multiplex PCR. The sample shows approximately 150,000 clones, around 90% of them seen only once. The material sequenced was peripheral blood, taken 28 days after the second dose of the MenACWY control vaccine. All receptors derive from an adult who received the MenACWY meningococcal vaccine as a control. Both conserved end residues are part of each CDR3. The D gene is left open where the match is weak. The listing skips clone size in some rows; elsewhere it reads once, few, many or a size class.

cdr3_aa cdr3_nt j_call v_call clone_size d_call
CASSSHGGGPEQYF TGTGCCAGTAGTTCTCATGGGGGAGGTCCCGAGCAGTACTTC TRBJ2-7 TRBV19 NA NA
CASSFIAGETGELFF TGTGCCAGCAGTTTTATAGCGGGGGAAACCGGGGAGCTGTTTTTT TRBJ2-2 TRBV28 NA TRBD2
CASSESEASYQETQYF TGTGCCAGCAGTGAATCGGAGGCCTCGTACCAAGAGACCCAGTACTTC TRBJ2-5 TRBV6-1 NA NA
CASSWEPSVGYTF TGCGCCAGCAGCTGGGAGCCCTCGGTCGGCTACACCTTC TRBJ1-2 TRBV5-1 NA NA
CASSLKQREIQFF TGTGCCAGCAGCTTAAAGCAACGGGAGATACAGTTCTTC TRBJ2-1 TRBV7-3 NA NA
CASSPRDSLIQYF TGTGCCAGCTCACCCCGGGACAGTTTGATTCAGTACTTC TRBJ2-7 TRBV18 NA TRBD1
CASSISLDTQYF TGTGCCAGCAGCATTTCTTTGGATACGCAGTATTTT TRBJ2-3 TRBV7-9 NA NA
CASSQEGGKNEAFF TGCGCCAGCAGCCAAGAGGGGGGGAAGAATGAAGCTTTCTTT TRBJ1-1 TRBV4-1 once NA
CASSYSNQETQYF TGTGCCAGCAGTTACTCGAATCAAGAGACCCAGTACTTC TRBJ2-5 TRBV6-2/TRBV6-3 NA NA
CASSIPGFYQPQHF TGTGCCAGTAGTATTCCGGGATTCTATCAGCCCCAGCATTTT TRBJ1-5 TRBV19 NA NA
CASSLGDQARGYEQYF TGTGCCAGCAGCTTAGGGGATCAAGCCAGGGGATACGAGCAGTACTTC TRBJ2-7 TRBV11-3 NA NA
CASSTQGETEAFF TGTGCCAGCAGCACGCAGGGGGAAACTGAAGCTTTCTTT TRBJ1-1 TRBV7-2 NA TRBD1
CASSQQGGPYEQYF TGTGCCAGCAGTCAGCAAGGTGGGCCCTACGAGCAGTACTTC TRBJ2-7 TRBV2 NA NA
CASSQTGTGSPLHF TGTGCCAGCAGTCAAACAGGGACAGGGTCACCCCTCCACTTT TRBJ1-6 TRBV28 NA TRBD1
CAWSLGGTSVYNEQFF TGTGCCTGGAGTCTAGGCGGGACTAGCGTGTACAATGAGCAGTTCTTC TRBJ2-1 TRBV30 NA TRBD2
CATKWRSLGALEAFF TGTGCCACCAAATGGCGTTCGCTCGGGGCCCTTGAAGCTTTCTTT TRBJ1-1 TRBV19 NA NA
CASSKLALEQYF TGTGCCAGCAGTAAACTAGCACTCGAGCAGTACTTC TRBJ2-7 TRBV12-3/TRBV12-4 NA NA